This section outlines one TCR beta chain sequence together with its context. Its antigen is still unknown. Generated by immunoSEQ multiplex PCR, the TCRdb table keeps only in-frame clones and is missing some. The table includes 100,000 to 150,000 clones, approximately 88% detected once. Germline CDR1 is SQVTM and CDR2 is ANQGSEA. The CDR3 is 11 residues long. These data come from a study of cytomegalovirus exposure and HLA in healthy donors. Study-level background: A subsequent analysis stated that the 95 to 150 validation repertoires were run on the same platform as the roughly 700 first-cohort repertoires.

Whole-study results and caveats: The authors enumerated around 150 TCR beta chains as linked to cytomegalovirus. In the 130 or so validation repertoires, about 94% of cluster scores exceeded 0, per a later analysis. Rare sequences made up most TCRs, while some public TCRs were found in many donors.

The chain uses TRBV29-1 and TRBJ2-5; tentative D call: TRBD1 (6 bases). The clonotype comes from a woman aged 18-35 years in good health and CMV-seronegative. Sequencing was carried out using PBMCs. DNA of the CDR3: TGCAGTACTAGGGGGCAAGAGACCCAGTACTTC. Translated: CSTRGQETQYF.